One and the same sample provided the 10 T cell receptor beta chains below, sequenced in a study of cytomegalovirus exposure and HLA in healthy donors. Researchers ran the PCR with 60 Vbeta and 13 Jbeta primers. Some clones are missing from TCRdb's copy, which holds only in-frame ones; the method was immunoSEQ multiplex PCR. The sample lists some 100,000 clones, around 84% occurring once. What was sequenced was PBMCs. Source of these receptors: a woman aged 40 to 50 in good health and CMV-seropositive.

This clone was counted a single time. The genes are TRBV27 and TRBJ2-1; maybe TRBD2 (6 bases). Per the germline V gene, CDR1 is MNHEY and CDR2 is SMNVEV (reference sequence). V lost 6 bases, J lost 5 bases, and 14 bases lay in between. This CDR3 has 14 residues. The CDR3 reads CASSPDYPNNEQFF. The DNA for the CDR3 is TGTGCCAGCAGCCCGGACTATCCGAACAATGAGCAGTTCTTC.

This sequence joins TRBV30 and TRBJ1-4; TRBD1 is a possible D gene (5 bases). The CDR3 is 15 residues long. The germline V and J ends were trimmed by 3 bases and 3 bases, with 14 bases remaining between them. Germline assignment: CDR1 GTSNPN and CDR2 SVGIG (reference sequence). DNA for the CDR3: TGTGCCTGGAGAGCCCGTCAGGGTGCTAATGAAAAACTGTTTTTT. Translation gives CAWRARQGANEKLFF. Drawing the rest from reference TRBV30 and TRBJ1-4, the complete variable domain is SQTIHQWPATLVQPVGSPLSLECTVEGTSNPNLYWYRQAAGRGLQLLFYSVGIGQISSEVPQNLSASRPQDRQFILSSKKLLLSDSGFYLCAWRARQGANEKLFFGSGTQLSVL.

The chain uses TRBV5-4 and TRBJ2-1; D might be TRBD1 (5 bases). This CDR3 is built from 17 residues. Germline V gene lookup returns CDR1 SGHNT and CDR2 YYREEE (reference sequence). Trimming removed 4 bases from V and 4 bases from J, with 21 bases in between. CDR3 bases: TGTGCCAGCAGCCAAGCTTCTCGACAGCGCGGATACAATGAGCAGTTCTTC. Protein sequence: CASSQASRQRGYNEQFF.

With respect to this clone: Other nucleotide sequences in the sample specify the same CDR3. The V gene is TRBV4-3, the J gene TRBJ2-7; 11 bases match TRBD2. CDR3 length equals 16 residues. Germline trimming cut 1 base from V and 0 bases from J; bases unmatched to any gene: 2. The V gene's germline CDR1 is LGHNA and CDR2 YSLEER. For the CDR3, the DNA is TGCGCCAGCAGCCAAGGACTAGCGGGGCTCTCCTACGAGCAGTACTTC. Protein: CASSQGLAGLSYEQYF.

The chain carries TRBV7-9 and TRBJ1-4; TRBD1 agrees at 10 bases. V lost 1 base and J lost 7; bases outside the gene matches: 3. Germline V gene sequence: CDR1 SEHNR, CDR2 FQNEAQ (reference sequence). The CDR3 totals 15 residues. The CDR3 region has the DNA TGTGCCAGCAGCTTAGATGGACAGGGGGTTGAAAAACTGTTTTTT. Its translation is CASSLDGQGVEKLFF.

The rearrangement uses TRBV5-4 and TRBJ1-2, with 11 positions matching TRBD1. V was clipped by 4 bases and J by 4 bases; unmatched bases: 6. The CDR3 is 15 amino acids. The germline V gene has CDR1 SGHNT and CDR2 YYREEE (reference sequence). In DNA form, the CDR3 reads TGTGCCAGCAGCACCGTTGGACAGGGGGCCTATGGCTACACCTTC. This encodes CASSTVGQGAYGYTF.

The genes are TRBV7-9 and TRBJ2-1; TRBD2 matches 8 bases. The CDR3 loop spans 15 amino acids. Per the germline V gene, CDR1 is SEHNR and CDR2 is FQNEAQ (reference sequence). V lost 1 base, J lost 6 bases, and 5 bases stayed unmatched. DNA for the CDR3: TGTGCCAGCAGCTTAGGACGGACTAGCAGCAATGAGCAGTTCTTC. It yields the protein CASSLGRTSSNEQFF.

This clone came up once. V and J are TRBV6-5 and TRBJ2-1; the match to TRBD2 covers 12 bases. V lost 6 bases and J lost 4; bases outside the gene matches: 1. The CDR3 consists of 14 residues. Germline CDR1 MNHEY, CDR2 SVGAGI. The CDR3, as DNA: TGTGCCAGCAGCCTAGCGGGAGGGTACAATGAGCAGTTCTTC. This translates into CASSLAGGYNEQFF.

The V and J genes are TRBV6-1 and TRBJ2-7, with D possibly TRBD1 on 5 matching bases. The V end lost 3 bases, the J end lost 3 bases, and 21 bases lay between the germline ends. The CDR3 consists of 17 residues. The germline V gene has CDR1 MNHNS and CDR2 SASEGT. This chain's CDR3 is CASSDPRTRQGVYEQYF. Written as DNA, the CDR3 is TGTGCCAGCAGTGATCCGAGAACGCGGCAGGGTGTCTACGAGCAGTACTTC.

This clone was recorded a few times. The chain combines TRBV5-1 with TRBJ1-1; D perhaps matches TRBD1 (6 bases). The CDR3 loop spans 16 amino acids. Germline assignment: CDR1 SGHRS and CDR2 YFSETQ. V shed 3 bases and J shed 1 base, with 16 bases lying between them. As DNA, the CDR3 is TGCGCCAGCAGCTCCCAGACAGGAAGGGGGAACACTGAAGCTTTCTTT. This gives the protein CASSSQTGRGNTEAFF.